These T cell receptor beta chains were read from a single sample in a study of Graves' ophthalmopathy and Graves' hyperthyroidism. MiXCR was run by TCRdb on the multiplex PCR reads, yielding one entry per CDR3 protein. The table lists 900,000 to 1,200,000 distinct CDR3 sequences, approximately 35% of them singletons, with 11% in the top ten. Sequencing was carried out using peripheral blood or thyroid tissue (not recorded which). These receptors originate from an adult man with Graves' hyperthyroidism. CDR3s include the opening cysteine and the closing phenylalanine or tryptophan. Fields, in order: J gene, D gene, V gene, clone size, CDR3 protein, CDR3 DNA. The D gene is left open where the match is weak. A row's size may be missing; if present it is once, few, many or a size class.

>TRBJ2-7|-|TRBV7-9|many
CASSLHQNSYEQYF
TGTGCCAGCAGCTTACATCAGAACTCCTACGAGCAGTACTTC
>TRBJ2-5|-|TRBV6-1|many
CASTAGQETQYF
TGTGCCAGCACGGCGGGCCAAGAGACCCAGTACTTC
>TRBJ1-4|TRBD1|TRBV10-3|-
CASSESGTGYEKLFF
TGTGCCAGCAGCGAATCCGGGACAGGGTATGAAAAACTGTTTTTT
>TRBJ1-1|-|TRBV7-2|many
CASSPGPNTEAFF
TGTGCCAGCAGCCCCGGACCGAACACTGAAGCTTTCTTT
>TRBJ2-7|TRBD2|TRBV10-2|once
CAGSAGLAGAYKQYF
TGCGCCGGCAGTGCTGGACTAGCGGGAGCCTACAAGCAGTACTTC
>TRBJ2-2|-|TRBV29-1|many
CSAKGGTGELFF
TGCAGCGCTAAAGGGGGAACCGGGGAGCTGTTTTTT
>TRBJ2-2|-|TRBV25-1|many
CASSETSGELFF
TGTGCCAGCAGTGAAACGTCAGGGGAGCTGTTTTTT
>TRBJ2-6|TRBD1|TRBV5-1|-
CAGSGTGASGANVLTF
TGCGCCGGCAGCGGGACAGGGGCGTCTGGGGCCAACGTCCTGACTTTC
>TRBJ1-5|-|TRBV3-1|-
CASSPPQGQPQHF
TGTGCCAGCAGCCCACCTCAAGGTCAGCCCCAGCATTTT
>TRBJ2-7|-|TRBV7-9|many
CASSLVGGSSHEQYF
TGTGCCAGCAGCTTGGTTGGAGGGAGTTCCCACGAGCAGTACTTC
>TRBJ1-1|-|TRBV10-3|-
CAISYVTEAFF
TGTGCCATCAGTTACGTCACTGAAGCTTTCTTT
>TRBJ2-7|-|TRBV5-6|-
CASSQGQTGLVYEQYF
TGTGCCAGCAGCCAGGGACAGACGGGACTAGTCTACGAGCAGTACTTC
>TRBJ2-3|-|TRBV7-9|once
CASSPSVYTDTQYF
TGTGCCAGCAGCCCAAGTGTTTACACAGATACGCAGTATTTT
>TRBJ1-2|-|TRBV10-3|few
CAITVGPQGYGYTF
TGTGCCATCACTGTTGGACCCCAAGGCTATGGCTACACCTTC
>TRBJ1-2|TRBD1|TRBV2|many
CASRPGTGAQGRTF
TGTGCCAGCAGGCCCGGGACAGGGGCCCAGGGACGCACCTTC
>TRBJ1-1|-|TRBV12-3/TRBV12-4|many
CASSLLQGRNTEAFF
TGTGCCAGCAGTTTACTCCAGGGGCGAAACACTGAAGCTTTCTTT
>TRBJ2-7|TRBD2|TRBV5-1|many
CASSISGSSYEQYF
TGCGCCAGCAGCATTAGCGGGAGCTCCTACGAGCAGTACTTC
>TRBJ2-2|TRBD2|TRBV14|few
CASSPHLGLAGVSGTGELFF
TGTGCCAGCAGCCCCCATCTCGGACTAGCGGGAGTTTCGGGCACCGGGGAGCTGTTTTTT
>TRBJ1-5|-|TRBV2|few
CASRTDSSSNQPQHF
TGTGCCAGCAGAACGGACAGTTCGAGCAATCAGCCCCAGCATTTT
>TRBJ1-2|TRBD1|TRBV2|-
CASTERTGGNGYTF
TGTGCCAGCACCGAAAGGACAGGGGGAAACGGCTACACCTTC